These 4 T cell receptor beta chains came from one sample sequenced in a study of blood T cell repertoires in COVID-19. Generated by immunoSEQ multiplex PCR, the TCRdb table keeps only in-frame clones and is missing some. The sample consists of 280,000 or so clones, over 75% of them appearing once. The sequenced material came from peripheral blood. These receptor sequences come from a human donor in a cohort sampled during active COVID-19.

The rearrangement joins TRBV4-3 to TRBJ2-1; D not resolved. Trimming left V 0 bases short and J 7 bases short, with 7 bases between. The germline V gene encodes CDR1 LGHNA and CDR2 YSLEER. The CDR3 totals 13 residues. The CDR3 sequence is CASSQDHRNEQFF. Here the CDR3 DNA reads TGCGCCAGCAGCCAAGATCACCGGAATGAGCAGTTCTTC.

This clone was found once. The chain employs TRBV28 and TRBJ1-2; D not resolved. The CDR3 runs 13 residues. Germline V lookup: CDR1 MDHEN, CDR2 SYDVKM. V was shortened by 6 bases and J by 0 bases, with 8 bases between the two germline ends. CDR3 in amino acids: CASRTSPNYGYTF. The CDR3 bases are TGTGCCAGCAGGACAAGCCCTAACTATGGCTACACCTTC.

The chain couples TRBV5-1 to TRBJ1-5, with TRBD1 matching over 12 bases. J lost 3 bases, V lost 4 bases, and 5 bases had no gene match. Germline V gene data show CDR1 as SGHRS and CDR2 as YFSETQ. The CDR3 spans 16 residues. CDR3 in amino acids: CASSPGQGADNQPQHF. The CDR3, as DNA: TGCGCCAGCAGCCCGGGACAGGGGGCTGACAATCAGCCCCAGCATTTT.

The chain recombines TRBV28 with TRBJ2-5, with 12 bases aligning to TRBD1. Germline V gene data show CDR1 as MDHEN and CDR2 as SYDVKM. The CDR3 runs 18 residues. V shed 6 bases and J 5 bases; nucleotides not matched to a gene: 16. The CDR3 sequence: CASRIPLGTGGDSETQYF. The CDR3 DNA sequence: TGTGCCAGCAGAATACCCTTGGGGACAGGGGGCGATTCGGAGACCCAGTACTTC.